The 14 T cell receptor beta chains below all came from one sample that was sequenced in a study of T cell responses to AZD1222 COVID-19 vaccine. This table comes from immunoSEQ multiplex PCR, and its TCRdb copy is limited to in-frame clones, with some not included. The table includes tens of thousands of clones, over 80% detected once. Specimen: peripheral blood, collected on day 0 of AZD1222 vaccination. The receptors here all came from an adult in good health.

V gene TRBV19 combines with J gene TRBJ2-1; 11 bases are shared with TRBD2. CDR1 is LNHDA, CDR2 SQIVND, per germline (reference sequence). V gave up 6 bases and J gave up 6 bases; unmatched junction bases: 7. This CDR3 contains 15 residues. DNA for the CDR3: TGTGCCAGTAGGTTTAGCGGGGGGGCTCTCAATGAGCAGTTCTTC. This encodes CASRFSGGALNEQFF.

This clone has only one observation. This chain joins TRBV3-1 (or the pseudogene TRBV3-2) and TRBJ1-5, with D possibly TRBD1 on 5 matching bases. The CDR3 loop spans 16 amino acids. The V end was cut by 3 bases, the J end by 9 bases, with 21 bases between. Per the germline V gene, CDR1 is LGHDT and CDR2 is YNNKEL (reference sequence). The CDR3 sequence is CASSHQAGSLKGPQHF. Here the CDR3 DNA reads TGTGCCAGCAGCCACCAAGCAGGGTCCCTCAAGGGGCCCCAGCATTTT.

This chain connects TRBV9 to TRBJ2-1; the D gene is possibly TRBD1 (5 bases). Germline CDR1 reads SGDLS; CDR2 reads YYNGEE. The CDR3 totals 17 residues. V lost 4 bases and J lost 3, with 20 bases in between. The CDR3 DNA reads TGTGCCAGCAGCCCGAGTCTCTGGACAAGTTTCTACAATGAGCAGTTCTTC. Residues: CASSPSLWTSFYNEQFF.

The sample holds a few counts of this clone. This chain joins TRBV11-1 and TRBJ1-1; maybe TRBD1 (5 bases). The CDR3 runs to 16 residues. Deletions cut 5 bases from V and 6 bases from J, with 22 bases between. The germline V gene encodes CDR1 SGHAT and CDR2 FQDESV (reference sequence). The CDR3 sequence is CASSSRSSGQGSEAFF. In nucleotides, the CDR3 is TGTGCCAGCAGCAGTAGGAGCTCCGGACAAGGCTCTGAAGCTTTCTTT.

The J gene is TRBJ1-5, the V gene TRBV7-2; 7 bases align to TRBD1. Trimming removed 6 bases from V and 7 bases from J; junction bases left unmatched: 12. Germline CDR1 and CDR2: SGHTA and FQGNSA. The CDR3 has 15 amino acids. CDR3 region: CASSPRQGGGQPQHF. CDR3 nucleotides: TGTGCCAGCAGTCCCCGACAGGGCGGGGGGCAGCCCCAGCATTTT.

For the CDR3, the DNA is TGTGCCCCCCCCCGATCTACTCCTCAGGGGTTAACTGAAGCTTTCTTT. Protein: CAPPRSTPQGLTEAFF. The chain combines TRBV19 with TRBJ1-1, with a possible D match to TRBD1 (6 bases). Trimming shortened V by 11 bases and J by 5 bases, and 27 bases separated the two germline ends. Per germline, CDR1 LNHDA and CDR2 SQIVND (reference sequence). The CDR3 length is 16 residues. Complete variable domain (other parts from reference TRBV19 and TRBJ1-1): DGGITQSPKYLFRKEGQNVTLSCEQNLNHDAMYWYRQDPGQGLRLIYYSQIVNDFQKGDIAEGYSVSREKKESFPLTVTSAQKNPTAFYLCAPPRSTPQGLTEAFFGQGTRLTVV.

The chain joins TRBV6-5 to TRBJ2-1, with D possibly being TRBD2 (6 bases). Germline values: CDR1 MNHEY, CDR2 SVGAGI. Trimming removed 7 bases at V and 0 bases at J, with 10 bases between. The CDR3 length is 14 residues. The CDR3 here is CASTRGSSYNEQFF. CDR3 in DNA: TGTGCCAGCACCCGGGGGAGCTCCTACAATGAGCAGTTCTTC.

The rearrangement links TRBV6-5 to TRBJ1-2; 7 nucleotides align to TRBD1. Germline trimming cut 7 bases from V and 2 bases from J; bases unmatched to any gene: 7. The CDR3 has 14 amino acids. CDR1 is MNHEY, CDR2 SVGAGI, per germline. The CDR3 DNA reads as TGTGCCAGCATCCGAAGAGGGGGCAACTATGGCTACACCTTC. This sequence encodes CASIRRGGNYGYTF.

The V gene is TRBV19, the J gene TRBJ1-1; a possible D gene is TRBD1 (6 bases). This CDR3 region has 11 residues. CDR1 is LNHDA and CDR2 is SQIVND in the germline V gene (reference sequence). Trimming removed 9 bases from V and 6 bases from J, with 11 bases in between. CDR3 bases: TGTGCCAGCGAACAGGGCTCTGAAGCTTTCTTT. This gives the protein CASEQGSEAFF.

This chain connects TRBV6-2 or TRBV6-3 to TRBJ1-3; no clear D. The germline V gene encodes CDR1 MNHEY and CDR2 SVGEGT. The germline V and J ends were trimmed by 2 bases and 2 bases, with 1 base remaining between them. The CDR3 runs 12 residues. The DNA for the CDR3 is TGTGCCAGCAGTTACACTGGAAACACCATATATTTT. Amino acid sequence: CASSYTGNTIYF.

The rearrangement uses TRBV19 and TRBJ1-1, with D tentatively TRBD1 (5 bases). From germline, CDR1 is LNHDA and CDR2 SQIVND (reference sequence). V was pared by 7 bases and J by 12 bases, with 18 bases between. The CDR3 is 12 residues long. The CDR3 DNA sequence: TGTGCCAGTATCGCCGCCCAGGGTCTCTCTTTCTTT. Encoded protein: CASIAAQGLSFF.

The rearrangement joins TRBV9 to TRBJ2-7; D might be TRBD2 (5 bases). The V end lost 0 bases, the J end lost 5 bases, and 15 bases lay between the germline ends. This CDR3 has 15 residues. Germline values: CDR1 SGDLS, CDR2 YYNGEE. The CDR3 DNA sequence: TGTGCCAGCAGCGTAGGAGGAACGGCTAGCCACGAGCAGTACTTC. It yields the protein CASSVGGTASHEQYF.

This sequence joins TRBV29-1 and TRBJ1-2; 7 positions match TRBD1. Per the germline V gene, CDR1 is SQVTM and CDR2 is ANQGSEA. Unmatched junction bases numbered 11, after V lost 6 bases and J lost 4 bases. This CDR3 spans 14 amino acids. The CDR3 nucleotides are TGCAGCGTGGCTCAGGGACAGTCTGTCTATGGCTACACCTTC. Translation gives CSVAQGQSVYGYTF. The full variable domain, its missing parts supplied by reference TRBV29-1 and TRBJ1-2, is SAVISQKPSRDICQRGTSLTIQCQVDSQVTMMFWYRQQPGQSLTLIATANQGSEATYESGFVIDKFPISRPNLTFSTLTVSNMSPEDSSIYLCSVAQGQSVYGYTFGSGTRLTVV.

This rearrangement joins TRBV18 to TRBJ2-1, with D uncertain. CDR1 and CDR2 from the germline V gene are KGHSH and LQKENI. The V and J ends lost 3 bases and 3 bases respectively, with 12 bases between them. The CDR3 is 15 amino acids. CDR3 region: CASSPSLESYNEQFF. The CDR3 DNA is TGTGCCAGCTCACCGAGCCTAGAAAGCTACAATGAGCAGTTCTTC.